Sequencing of this T cell receptor beta chain was carried out in a study of blood T cell repertoires in COVID-19. The assay was immunoSEQ multiplex PCR, and TCRdb's table has in-frame clones only and misses some. The sample includes hundreds of thousands of clones, approximately 88% of them seen just once. Seattle patient enrollment occurred during active infection, with longitudinal follow-up thereafter. The germline CDR1 and CDR2 sequences are GTSNPN and SVGIG (reference sequence). The CDR3 loop spans 14 amino acids. V lost 0 bases and J 4 bases, leaving 11 bases between the germline ends. Concerning this clone: Different DNA sequences within this sample yield the same CDR3.

Sequencing was done on a sample of peripheral blood. The V and J genes are TRBV30 and TRBJ2-3, with D maybe TRBD2 (6 bases). This TCR came from a woman between 50 and 59 years old with COVID-19, enrolled during active disease. CDR3 sequence: CAWSVGGGADTQYF. In DNA, the CDR3 is TGTGCCTGGAGTGTAGGTGGCGGGGCAGATACGCAGTATTTT.